This entry concerns a single TCR beta chain. The antigen is not known. The sample carries other DNA sequences with the same CDR3. Per germline, CDR1 SNHLY and CDR2 FYNNEI. Trimming took off 4 bases at V and 0 bases at J, with 9 bases between the two ends. This CDR3 has 14 amino acids. This record belongs to a study of glioma-infiltrating T cells after dendritic cell vaccination. Overall study context: At biweekly intervals, patients got three intradermal dendritic cell vaccine injections.

Overall study results and limits: Few patients contributed both blood and tumor specimens.

Fresh-frozen tumor tissue and more than two years of survival data were available for all. Isocitrate dehydrogenase mutation was absent in all glioblastoma patients. Profiled with immunoSEQ multiplex PCR; TCRdb holds only in-frame clones, not every one. Here the sample spans 65,000 to 90,000 clones, more than 65% being singletons. The chain employs TRBV2 and TRBJ2-5; tentative D call: TRBD2 (6 bases). Here the sequenced sample was blood, taken before dendritic cell vaccination. This TCR was recovered from a human donor with glioblastoma. The CDR3 nucleotides are TGTGCCAGCAGTGCGCGGGGCTACCAAGAGACCCAGTACTTC. Residues: CASSARGYQETQYF.